These 14 T cell receptor beta chains were all obtained from the same sample, sequenced in a study of T cells in Graves' hyperthyroidism and ophthalmopathy. Researchers took RNA transcripts and amplified the TCR beta CDR3 regions from them. When the TCR CDR3 underwent first-round RT-PCR, the HTBI primer set was used. TCRdb reprocessed the multiplex PCR reads via MiXCR and lists one record per CDR3 protein. The sample contains approximately 610,000 distinct CDR3 sequences, 14% to 15% of which appear only once. The sample consisted of blood. The receptors originated from a woman in her 40s with Graves' ophthalmopathy.

This clonotype was picked up many times. CDR3 sequence: CASSICYYEQYF. CDR3 nucleotide sequence: TGTGCCAGCAGCATATGTTACTACGAGCAGTACTTC. The chain recombines TRBV27 with TRBJ2-7; D gene uncertain. CDR3 length: 12 residues. V dropped 6 bases and J dropped 3 bases, with 9 bases sitting between them. Germline-derived CDR1 and CDR2 are MNHEY and SMNVEV (reference sequence).

This clonotype was counted ten times or more. J is TRBJ1-1 and V is TRBV20-1; D is ambiguous. The germline CDR1 and CDR2 sequences are DFQATT and SNEGSKA (reference sequence). Trimming stripped 1 base from V and 0 bases from J, with 9 bases between. This CDR3 comprises 14 residues. The CDR3 DNA follows: TGCAGTGCTAGAGGCGGGATCATGAACACTGAAGCTTTCTTT. Protein sequence: CSARGGIMNTEAFF.

J is TRBJ2-7 and V is TRBV28; TRBD1 might be the D (7 bases). Looked up from germline, CDR1 is MDHEN and CDR2 is SYDVKM. CDR3 length: 15 residues. The germline V and J ends were trimmed by 6 bases and 2 bases, with 17 bases remaining between them. CDR3 DNA sequence: TGTGCCAGCAGCCCCTGGCAGGGGGGAACCTACGAGCAGTACTTC. It is translated as CASSPWQGGTYEQYF.

The sample holds a few counts of this clonotype. The V gene is TRBV7-3, the J gene TRBJ1-3; D is uncertain. V dropped 4 bases and J dropped 3 bases, with 7 bases sitting between them. This CDR3 is built from 13 residues. Germline V gene sequence: CDR1 SGHTA, CDR2 FQGTGA. CDR3 in amino acids: CASSSVVGNTIYF. The CDR3 region has the DNA TGTGCCAGCAGCTCGGTGGTTGGAAACACCATATATTTT.

This clonotype was recorded many times. The CDR3 DNA is TGTGCCAGTACGGGACTAGCGGGAGGGCCTGGGGCCAACGTCCTGACTTTC. Translated, it gives CASTGLAGGPGANVLTF. This rearrangement joins TRBV19 to TRBJ2-6; TRBD2 aligns across 16 bases. Trimming took 7 bases from V and 2 from J; bases not matched to a gene: 2. The CDR3 consists of 17 residues. Germline assignment: CDR1 LNHDA and CDR2 SQIVND (reference sequence).

This clonotype was seen only a few times. The gene calls are TRBV6-5 and TRBJ2-4; 7 nucleotides agree with TRBD1. The V gene end was trimmed by 2 bases and the J gene end by 9 bases; junction bases not matched to a gene: 10. Per germline, CDR1 MNHEY and CDR2 SVGAGI. This CDR3 has 15 residues. The CDR3 DNA follows: TGTGCCAGCAGTTACGGTCTCGACAGGGCGTTCATTCAGTACTTC. It encodes CASSYGLDRAFIQYF.

This clonotype has a count of ten or more. This sequence joins TRBV15 and TRBJ1-5, with D perhaps matching TRBD1 (5 bases). CDR1 and CDR2 (germline): LNHNV, YYDKDF (reference sequence). Trimming pared 1 base from V and 5 bases from J, leaving 6 bases between. The CDR3 consists of 13 residues. DNA for the CDR3: TGTGCCACCAGCAGAGTAGGGGATCAGCCCCAGCATTTT. Translating gives CATSRVGDQPQHF.

This clonotype was found many times. This chain connects TRBV10-3 to TRBJ2-2; TRBD2 matches 7 bases. The CDR3 extends over 14 amino acids. Germline V CDR1 and CDR2: ENHRY, SYGVKD. Losses at the gene ends were 4 bases for V and 4 bases for J; bases not matched to a gene: 3. The CDR3 here is CAISARELTGELFF. CDR3 in DNA: TGTGCCATCAGTGCGCGGGAGCTCACCGGGGAGCTGTTTTTT.

This clonotype has just a few counts. J is TRBJ2-7 and V is TRBV6-5; no firm D call. The CDR3 runs to 13 residues. In germline, CDR1 is MNHEY, CDR2 SVGAGI. V was cut by 0 bases and J by 6 bases, with 9 bases left in between. The CDR3 DNA is TGTGCCAGCAGTTACTCTCGTTTCTCCGAGCAGTACTTC. Its protein product is CASSYSRFSEQYF.

The chain employs TRBV27 and TRBJ1-2; 11 nucleotides agree with TRBD1. CDR1 and CDR2 (germline): MNHEY, SMNVEV (reference sequence). V shed 8 bases and J 4 bases; nucleotides not matched to a gene: 12. The length of the CDR3 is 16 residues. In DNA form, the CDR3 reads TGTGCCAGCTCTCCCCGGGACAGGGGGTTCGGCTATGGCTACACCTTC. This codes for CASSPRDRGFGYGYTF.

The sample holds a few counts of this clonotype. Germline and junction disagree at one end, which may indicate a read error. V usage is TRBV11-1 and J usage is TRBJ2-7, with D possibly called TRBD1 or TRBD2 (6 bases each). The germline V gene has CDR1 SGHAT and CDR2 FQDESV (reference sequence). The CDR3 is made up of 18 amino acids. CDR3 nucleotides: TGTGCCAGCAGCTTAGCCCGTGGGGGGCACTCCCGCTCCTACGAGCGGTACTTC. This gives the protein CASSLARGGHSRSYERYF.

This clonotype occurred a few times. A much larger clone differs by one base, so this may be a read error. The J gene is TRBJ1-6, the V gene TRBV27, with D possibly being TRBD1 (5 bases). CDR3 size: 17 residues. Germline values: CDR1 MNHEY, CDR2 SMNVEV (reference sequence). The CDR3 reads CVSSSRQSPGYNSPLHF. The CDR3 nucleotides read TGTGTCAGCAGCAGCCGACAGTCTCCGGGCTATAATTCACCCCTCCACTTT.

In this sample, this clonotype turned up many times. This chain joins TRBV6-2 or TRBV6-3 and TRBJ2-7, with a weak D call TRBD2 (6 bases). CDR3 length equals 15 residues. Germline V gene sequence: CDR1 MNHEY, CDR2 SVGEGT. V shed 2 bases and J shed 2 bases, with 13 bases lying between them. CDR3 sequence reads: CASSYKETSTYEQYF. DNA of the CDR3: TGTGCCAGCAGTTACAAGGAGACTAGTACCTACGAGCAGTACTTC.

V and J are TRBV11-2 and TRBJ1-1, with D perhaps matching TRBD1 (6 bases). The CDR3 length is 15 residues. CDR1 and CDR2 from the germline V gene are SGHAT and FQNNGV. Trimming left V 5 bases short and J 4 bases short, with 17 bases between. The CDR3 loop reads CASSLRTAGGTEAFF. CDR3 bases: TGTGCCAGCAGCCTACGGACAGCCGGCGGCACTGAAGCTTTCTTT.